Below, 20 T cell receptor beta chains from the same sample are listed, as sequenced in a study of T-cell reconstitution after alpha-beta-depleted transplantation in children. Unique molecular identifiers were incorporated during preparation of the TCRbeta library. TCRdb re-called the PCR reads through MiXCR, storing one row per CDR3 protein. Of over 200,000 distinct CDR3 sequences listed, 7.5% to 9.5% were seen once; the top ten hold 35%. This material consisted of PBMCs, mostly from graft donor cells, taken 360 days after TCRalphabeta/CD19-depleted stem cell transplant. The receptors originated from a male patient aged 2-15 years who had a stem cell transplant for acute myeloid leukemia, so the T cells may come from the graft donor.

A few counts support this clonotype. The chain recombines TRBV2 with TRBJ2-2; maybe TRBD2 (5 bases). The germline CDR1 and CDR2 sequences are SNHLY and FYNNEI. The CDR3 spans 15 residues. Deletions cut 10 bases from V and 3 bases from J, with 18 bases between. The CDR3 loop is CAKSDPTRDTGELFF. CDR3 nucleotides: TGTGCCAAATCCGATCCCACTAGGGACACCGGGGAGCTGTTTTTT.

This clonotype was detected ten times or more. The chain links TRBV7-2 to TRBJ2-1; 7 bases align to TRBD2. The CDR3 spans 15 residues. After removal of 7 bases from V and 0 bases from J, the junction contained 6 bases not matched to a gene. The germline V gene has CDR1 SGHTA and CDR2 FQGNSA. The CDR3 DNA reads as TGTGCCAGCACCCCCCGGGGGGTCTCCTACAATGAGCAGTTCTTC. Amino acid sequence: CASTPRGVSYNEQFF.

This clonotype has a handful of counts. The rearrangement joins TRBV12-3 or TRBV12-4 to TRBJ2-1, with D perhaps matching TRBD1 (6 bases). Between the trimmed V and J ends, which lost 2 bases and 1 base, there was a span of 12 bases. This CDR3 has 16 residues. The CDR3 protein is CASSLPGHRSYNEQFF. CDR3 sequence (DNA): TGTGCCAGCAGTTTACCGGGACATCGATCCTACAATGAGCAGTTCTTC.

Many counts were recorded for this clonotype. DNA of the CDR3: TGTGCCAGCAGCTTAGCGTCGGCCGCACAAGCTTTCTTT. Its translation: CASSLASAAQAFF. V and J are TRBV7-2 and TRBJ1-1; D gene unclear. The V and J ends lost 0 bases and 9 bases respectively, with 11 bases between them. The CDR3 runs 13 residues. CDR1 is SGHTA and CDR2 is FQGNSA in the germline V gene. Complete variable domain (other parts from reference TRBV7-2 and TRBJ1-1): GAGVSQSPSNKVTEKGKDVELRCDPISGHTALYWYRQSLGQGLEFLIYFQGNSAPDKSGLPSDRFSAERTGGSVSTLTIQRTQQEDSAVYLCASSLASAAQAFFGQGTRLTVV.

This clonotype has a count of ten or more. The chain is built from TRBV6-4 and TRBJ2-1; D is undetermined. V was trimmed by 3 bases and J by 12 bases, leaving 24 bases between them. The length of the CDR3 is 16 residues. CDR1 is MRHNA, CDR2 SNTAGT, per germline. CDR3 nucleotide sequence: TGTGCCAGCAGTGAGCTGCTAGTCCTCGTCAAACTGGTGCAGTTCTTC. Translation gives CASSELLVLVKLVQFF.

The V gene is TRBV4-3, the J gene TRBJ2-1; 11 bases align to TRBD2. The CDR3 runs to 15 residues. Germline V gene sequence: CDR1 LGHNA, CDR2 YSLEER. After removal of 2 bases from V and 8 bases from J, the junction contained 5 bases not matched to a gene. The CDR3 DNA reads TGCGCCAGCAGCCAATGGACTAGCGGGCGCGATGAGCAGTTCTTC. This gives the protein CASSQWTSGRDEQFF.

This clonotype was seen at least ten times. The chain employs TRBV20-1 and TRBJ2-5; D is unclear. CDR3 length equals 14 residues. Germline CDR1 is DFQATT and CDR2 is SNEGSKA (reference sequence). V lost 2 bases and J 2 bases, leaving 12 bases between the germline ends. This CDR3 is CSARPGVAQETQYF. In DNA form, the CDR3 reads TGCAGTGCTAGACCTGGAGTAGCACAAGAGACCCAGTACTTC.

This clonotype was seen repeatedly, ten times or more. The chain recombines TRBV7-3 with TRBJ2-1; the D is unclear. The V gene lost 1 base and the J gene lost 5 bases, with 6 bases spanning the gap. Germline V CDR1 and CDR2: SGHTA, FQGTGA. There are 13 residues in the CDR3. The CDR3 DNA follows: TGTGCCAGCAGCTTAATCAGCGACAATGAGCAGTTCTTC. It is translated as CASSLISDNEQFF.

This clonotype was recorded once. The chain recombines TRBV7-6 with TRBJ2-3, with 7 nucleotides matching TRBD2. After removal of 1 base from V and 6 bases from J, the junction contained 4 bases not matched to a gene. There are 14 residues in the CDR3. Per the germline V gene, CDR1 is SGHVS and CDR2 is FNYEAQ. CDR3 coding DNA: TGTGCCAGCAGCTTAGTGGGAGGGCTGGATACGCAGTATTTT. As protein: CASSLVGGLDTQYF. Filled out from reference TRBV7-6 and TRBJ2-3, the complete variable domain reads GAGVSQSPRYKVTKRGQDVALRCDPISGHVSLYWYRQALGQGPEFLTYFNYEAQQDKSGLPNDRFSAERPEGSISTLTIQRTEQRDSAMYRCASSLVGGLDTQYFGPGTRLTVL.

In this sample, this clonotype turned up many times. This chain links TRBV5-1 with TRBJ2-2; 7 bases are a match to TRBD1. V trimming: 2 bases; J trimming: 0 bases; junction bases outside the gene matches: 1. The CDR3 length is 15 residues. The germline V gene has CDR1 SGHRS and CDR2 YFSETQ. The CDR3 region has the DNA TGCGCCAGCAGCTTACAGGGGTCGAACACCGGGGAGCTGTTTTTT. It translates to CASSLQGSNTGELFF.

This clonotype was found many times. The J gene is TRBJ1-2, the V gene TRBV12-3 or TRBV12-4; D is possibly TRBD1 (6 bases). The V end was cut by 5 bases, the J end by 4 bases, with 14 bases between. This CDR3 is built from 14 residues. The CDR3 DNA reads as TGTGCCAGCAGTCTTCAGGGGTTAGCCTATGGCTACACCTTC. Residues: CASSLQGLAYGYTF.

This clonotype was observed many times. This chain uses TRBV20-1 with TRBJ2-5; D gene ambiguous. Germline CDR1 and CDR2: DFQATT and SNEGSKA (reference sequence). This CDR3 has 15 amino acids. V lost 0 bases and J 2 bases, leaving 13 bases between the germline ends. CDR3 loop: CSARDGEGVQETQYF. The CDR3 DNA reads TGCAGTGCTAGAGATGGGGAAGGTGTACAAGAGACCCAGTACTTC.

V is TRBV5-8 and J is TRBJ2-5; 8 nucleotides align to TRBD1. Germline V CDR1 and CDR2: SGHTS, YDEGEE. The CDR3 contains 17 residues. J was trimmed by 5 bases and V by 3 bases; bases with no gene match: 15. As DNA, the CDR3 is TGTGCCAGCAGCTCAAGGGACAGGATTACGGCACGGGAGACCCAGTACTTC. Translating gives CASSSRDRITARETQYF. Filled out from reference TRBV5-8 and TRBJ2-5, the complete variable domain reads EAGVTQSPTHLIKTRGQQATLRCSPISGHTSVYWYQQALGLGLQFLLWYDEGEERNRGNFPPRFSGRQFPNYSSELNVNALELEDSALYLCASSSRDRITARETQYFGPGTRLLVL.

The CDR3 protein is CAWSIAAGNTIYF. CDR3 nucleotide sequence: TGTGCCTGGAGTATTGCGGCTGGAAACACCATATATTTT. The chain links TRBV30 to TRBJ1-3; D unresolved. The CDR3 sequence is 13 residues long. V gave up 2 bases and J gave up 2 bases, with 7 bases separating them. Germline V gene sequence: CDR1 GTSNPN, CDR2 SVGIG (reference sequence).

This clonotype appeared many times. V and J are TRBV20-1 and TRBJ2-4, with D possibly TRBD2 on 6 matching bases. With 4 bases removed from V and 0 bases from J, the gap between germline ends came to 13 bases. This CDR3 region has 15 residues. Germline loops: CDR1 DFQATT, CDR2 SNEGSKA (reference sequence). CDR3 residues: CSAIAPAGAKNIQYF. The CDR3 DNA reads TGCAGTGCTATTGCCCCAGCGGGAGCCAAAAACATTCAGTACTTC.

In its sample, this clonotype was seen many times. The V and J genes are TRBV12-3 or TRBV12-4 and TRBJ2-5; tentative D call: TRBD2 (5 bases). Trimming shortened V by 6 bases and J by 4 bases, and 12 bases separated the two germline ends. The CDR3 sequence is 13 residues long. CDR3 sequence reads: CASSILGGETQYF. For the CDR3, the DNA is TGTGCCAGCAGCATTCTCGGAGGAGAGACCCAGTACTTC.

V gene TRBV7-2 combines with J gene TRBJ1-1; 7 bases match TRBD1. This CDR3 spans 15 amino acids. V gave up 3 bases and J gave up 0 bases; unmatched junction bases: 4. Germline V CDR1 and CDR2: SGHTA, FQGNSA. The CDR3 bases are TGTGCCAGCAGCTTCGCCGGGACAGTGAACACTGAAGCTTTCTTT. This gives the protein CASSFAGTVNTEAFF.

In this sample, this clonotype turned up a few times. This chain links TRBV20-1 with TRBJ2-7, with 11 bases matching TRBD2. CDR1 and CDR2 from the germline V gene are DFQATT and SNEGSKA (reference sequence). With 3 bases clipped from V and 4 bases from J, the junction kept 5 bases outside the gene matches. The CDR3 is 14 residues long. Here the CDR3 reads CSARGTSGSYEQYF. The CDR3 DNA reads as TGCAGTGCTAGGGGAACTAGCGGGAGTTACGAGCAGTACTTC.

This clonotype occurred many times. The CDR3 DNA follows: TGCAGCCCAACAGGCAATGAGCAGTTCTTC. This translates into CSPTGNEQFF. The V call is TRBV20-1, the J call TRBJ2-1; the D gene is possibly TRBD1 (5 bases). Germline CDR1 and CDR2: DFQATT and SNEGSKA (reference sequence). This CDR3 is 10 amino acids long.

This clonotype was seen ten or more times. The rearrangement uses TRBV18 and TRBJ2-7; a weak D match, TRBD1 (5 bases). V dropped 3 bases and J dropped 3 bases, with 6 bases sitting between them. Germline V gives CDR1 KGHSH, CDR2 LQKENI. This CDR3 contains 12 residues. The CDR3 sequence is CASSPTVYEQYF. CDR3 bases: TGTGCCAGCTCACCGACAGTCTACGAGCAGTACTTC.